This T cell receptor beta chain was retrieved from a study of cytomegalovirus exposure and HLA in healthy donors. J gave up 8 bases and V 2 bases, and 7 bases lay outside the gene matches. Germline V lookup: CDR1 MNHNY, CDR2 SVGAGI (reference sequence). CDR3 length equals 14 residues. Points on this clone: The antigen is unknown.

General study results and limits: CMV serostatus was the sole immune exposure information available. TRBV6-2, TRBV6-3 and some other V segments were excluded as indistinguishable.

A multiplex PCR was run with 60 Vbeta primers and 13 Jbeta primers. Method: immunoSEQ multiplex PCR; TCRdb's copy keeps in-frame clones and lacks some. The sample has 110,000 to 150,000 clones, and its top ten clones hold about 2.2%. The chain is built from TRBV6-6 and TRBJ1-1, with 8 bases lining up with TRBD1. This TCR came from a woman between 18 and 29 years old in good health and CMV-seronegative. Sequencing was carried out using PBMCs. The CDR3 region has the DNA TGTGCCAGCAGTTACGGGACAGGTGTCTCCGAAGCTTTCTTT. This gives the protein CASSYGTGVSEAFF.